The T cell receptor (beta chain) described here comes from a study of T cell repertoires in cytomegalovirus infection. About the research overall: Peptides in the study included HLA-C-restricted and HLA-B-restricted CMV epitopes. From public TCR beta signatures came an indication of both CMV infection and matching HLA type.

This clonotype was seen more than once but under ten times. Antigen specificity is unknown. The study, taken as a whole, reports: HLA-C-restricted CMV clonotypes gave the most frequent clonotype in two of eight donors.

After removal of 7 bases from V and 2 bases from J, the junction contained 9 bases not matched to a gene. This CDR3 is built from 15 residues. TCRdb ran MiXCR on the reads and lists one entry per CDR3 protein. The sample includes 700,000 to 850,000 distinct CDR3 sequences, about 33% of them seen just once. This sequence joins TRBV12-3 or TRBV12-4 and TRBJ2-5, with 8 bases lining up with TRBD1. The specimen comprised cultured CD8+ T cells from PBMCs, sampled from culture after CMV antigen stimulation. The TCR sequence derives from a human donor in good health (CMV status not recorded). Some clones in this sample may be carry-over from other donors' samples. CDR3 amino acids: CASTSLGQGQETQYF. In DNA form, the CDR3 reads TGTGCCAGCACCTCCCTCGGACAGGGACAAGAGACCCAGTACTTC.